This TCR beta chain came from a study of a mutant IDH1 vaccine in newly diagnosed glioma (dated by TCRdb to the early 2020s). Some background on the complete study: Patients received eight vaccinations in weeks 1, 3, 5, 7, 11, 15, 19 and 23, corresponding to visits V03 through V10. Of the approximately 30 treated patients, roughly 60% were male and about 38% were female, and the mean age was 40.4 years. Prior to enrollment, patients had been given standard therapy consisting of radiotherapy alone, temozolomide alone, or radiochemotherapy with temozolomide, with the combination given to most patients. In the chemotherapy-containing groups, vaccination started alongside temozolomide cycles, whereas in patients who had radiotherapy alone it started 4-6 weeks after radiotherapy. Six visits were used for peripheral blood collection: V03 (baseline), V05, V07, V10, V12 and V13. Longitudinal TCRB deep sequencing was performed for fewer than 30 treated patients wherever samples were available for exploratory analyses. Overall results and qualifications from the work: No apparent relationship was observed between pseudoprogression and alterations in the top peripheral T cell clonotypes detected by TCRB sequencing. Immune responses induced by the vaccine were seen in around 94% of patients across multiple MHC alleles. It was noted by the authors that analyses of patient blood samples could not be reproduced owing to sample limitations. Selection of PBMC samples for TCRB deep sequencing was based on availability.

Comments on this clone: It lacks a known antigen. The sample holds no much larger clone one base away, and base qualities are not on file.

The time point label for this specimen denotes: week 5, during vaccination. Each vaccine dose, consisting of 300 ug of a 20-mer mutant IDH1 peptide in Montanide, was administered subcutaneously with topical imiquimod. The donors had newly diagnosed IDH1-mutant astrocytomas of WHO grade 3 or 4 that showed loss of nuclear ATRX. The samples were drawn from NOA16, a multicentre, single-arm, open-label phase I trial in Germany that tested a mutant IDH1 peptide vaccine in humans for the first time. Genomic DNA for TCRB sequencing was extracted from EDTA blood using the DNeasy Blood and Tissue Kit. At the junction V is shortened by 2 bases and J by 2 bases, with 18 bases in between. Measured from the cysteine to the phenylalanine, the CDR3 is 17 residues long. The sequence is cut down to CDR3 DNA, 51 bases in frame from base 1. The germline V gene (reference sequence) yields SEHNR for CDR1 and FQNEAQ for CDR2.

Library creation used the immunoSEQ multiplex PCR assay. The hsTCRB Kit was used according to the manufacturer's protocol to amplify rearranged TCR beta chain sequences. An Illumina MiSeq was used to sequence the TCRB libraries. As for how the authors treated the data: The kit vendor's proprietary platform handled demultiplexing, trimming and gene mapping. Not all clones reach the TCRdb copy of this immuneACCESS table, which keeps in-frame sequences only. Checked studies attribute under half of the gap to unresolved V genes and leave the rest unexplained. V, J and clone size were drawn from that table, and D and trimming were deduced from the DNA. For this sample there are about 56,000 clones; about 90% appear just once. Clones ranked in the top ten supply about 4.6% of the sample.

The rearranged chain carries TRBV7-9 and TRBJ2-5; no D gene call is confident. This clonotype was obtained from a woman between 40 and 50 years old with glioma. The sample consisted of PBMCs, taken from a glioma patient whose treatment included an IDH1 peptide vaccine. In nucleotide form, the sequence is TGTGCCAGCAGCTTAAAGGTTGGGAACGGACCTCAAGAGACCCAGTACTTC. It codes for CASSLKVGNGPQETQYF.